Below, 26 T cell receptor beta chains from the same sample are listed, as sequenced in a study of blood T cell repertoires in COVID-19. The table came from immunoSEQ multiplex PCR; TCRdb's copy has only in-frame clones and leaves some out. The sample lists about 98,000 clones; 82% were seen once. Sequenced input: peripheral blood. These receptors originate from a man between 65 and 85 years old with active or convalescent COVID-19.

The J gene is TRBJ2-5, the V gene TRBV5-6, with 7 nucleotides matching TRBD2. CDR3 length equals 16 residues. Germline values: CDR1 SGHDT, CDR2 YYEEEE. The trim removed 1 base at V and 5 bases at J, leaving 11 bases unmatched. The CDR3 is CASSLFGGGGVETQYF. Written as DNA, the CDR3 is TGTGCCAGCAGCTTGTTCGGTGGTGGGGGGGTGGAGACCCAGTACTTC.

In DNA, the CDR3 is TGTGCCAGCAGCTTAGAACCAGGGTCCTATGGCTACACCTTC. It translates to CASSLEPGSYGYTF. The V and J genes are TRBV11-2 and TRBJ1-2, with a possible D match to TRBD1 (5 bases). CDR1 and CDR2 (germline): SGHAT, FQNNGV. The CDR3 is 14 amino acids. V lost 0 bases, J lost 4 bases, and 9 bases lay in between. Filled out from reference TRBV11-2 and TRBJ1-2, the complete variable domain reads EAGVAQSPRYKIIEKRQSVAFWCNPISGHATLYWYQQILGQGPKLLIQFQNNGVVDDSQLPKDRFSAERLKGVDSTLKIQPAKLEDSAVYLCASSLEPGSYGYTFGSGTRLTVV.

Regarding this clone: The same CDR3 also results from other DNA sequences found in this sample. The rearrangement uses TRBV11-3 and TRBJ2-5; 9 bases fit TRBD1. Germline loops: CDR1 SGHNT, CDR2 YENEEA. There are 15 residues in the CDR3. Unmatched junction bases numbered 5, after V lost 5 bases and J lost 1 base. The CDR3 DNA follows: TGTGCCAGCAGCCCGGGACAGGGCCCCCAAGAGACCCAGTACTTC. This codes for CASSPGQGPQETQYF.

The chain couples TRBV2 to TRBJ1-4; D is perhaps TRBD1 (5 bases). V lost 2 bases to trimming and J lost 3 bases, with 10 bases between them. CDR3 size: 15 residues. CDR1 is SNHLY, CDR2 FYNNEI, per germline. CDR3 DNA: TGTGCCAGCAGTGAACGCGGGGCACCTAATGAAAAACTGTTTTTT. Amino acids: CASSERGAPNEKLFF.

The chain joins TRBV11-2 to TRBJ1-1; D not certain. The CDR3 sequence is 13 residues long. Between the trimmed V and J ends, which lost 3 bases and 6 bases, there was a span of 11 bases. The germline V gene encodes CDR1 SGHAT and CDR2 FQNNGV. The CDR3 is CASSLTGLAEAFF. In DNA, the CDR3 is TGTGCCAGCAGCTTGACTGGTTTGGCTGAAGCTTTCTTT.

The chain joins TRBV5-1 to TRBJ2-1; possible D gene TRBD1, 6 bases. CDR3 length: 16 amino acids. The V and J ends lost 4 bases and 3 bases respectively, with 17 bases between them. Germline-derived CDR1 and CDR2 are SGHRS and YFSETQ. CDR3 DNA sequence: TGCGCCAGCAGCCCTGGGGGCACCGGACTCTACAATGAGCAGTTCTTC. The encoded protein is CASSPGGTGLYNEQFF. Filled out from reference TRBV5-1 and TRBJ2-1, the complete variable domain reads KAGVTQTPRYLIKTRGQQVTLSCSPISGHRSVSWYQQTPGQGLQFLFEYFSETQRNKGNFPGRFSGRQFSNSRSEMNVSTLELGDSALYLCASSPGGTGLYNEQFFGPGTRLTVL.

The rearrangement uses TRBV7-9 and TRBJ2-7, with a tentative D call TRBD1 (6 bases). CDR3 length equals 13 residues. The germline CDR1 and CDR2 sequences are SEHNR and FQNEAQ (reference sequence). Deletions cut 5 bases from V and 3 bases from J, with 11 bases between. DNA for the CDR3: TGTGCCAGCAGCCACGGACAGTACTACGAGCAGTACTTC. Residues: CASSHGQYYEQYF. Full variable domain (outside the CDR3, taken from reference TRBV7-9 and TRBJ2-7): DTGVSQNPRHKITKRGQNVTFRCDPISEHNRLYWYRQTLGQGPEFLTYFQNEAQLEKSRLLSDRFSAERPKGSFSTLEIQRTEQGDSAMYLCASSHGQYYEQYFGPGTRLTVT.

The chain combines TRBV6-5 with TRBJ1-2; 8 bases match TRBD1. Trimming took 6 bases from V and 5 from J; bases not matched to a gene: 2. Germline CDR1 reads MNHEY; CDR2 reads SVGAGI. The CDR3 loop spans 12 amino acids. The CDR3 spells CASSRGRYGYTF. CDR3 DNA: TGTGCCAGCAGCAGGGGGCGTTATGGCTACACCTTC.

The chain couples TRBV18 to TRBJ2-7, with 9 nucleotides matching TRBD1. With V trimmed by 3 bases and J by 5 bases, 8 bases remained unmatched. This CDR3 region has 15 residues. Germline V gene sequence: CDR1 KGHSH, CDR2 LQKENI. CDR3 region: CASSPPGTGLHEQYF. The CDR3 DNA follows: TGTGCCAGCTCACCGCCGGGGACAGGGTTACACGAGCAGTACTTC.

The chain employs TRBV5-1 and TRBJ2-6; perhaps TRBD1 as D (5 bases). The germline V gene encodes CDR1 SGHRS and CDR2 YFSETQ. The CDR3 has 16 residues. Trimming took off 0 bases at V and 0 bases at J, with 7 bases between the two ends. This CDR3 reads CASSLDRNSGANVLTF. As DNA, the CDR3 is TGCGCCAGCAGCTTGGACAGGAACTCTGGGGCCAACGTCCTGACTTTC.

The gene calls are TRBV13 and TRBJ2-3, with 12 bases matching TRBD1. Germline V CDR1 and CDR2: PRHDT, FYEKMQ (reference sequence). The CDR3 sequence is 14 residues long. Trimming took 5 bases from V and 7 from J; bases not matched to a gene: 4. The CDR3 sequence: CASSLGQGANTQYF. The CDR3 nucleotides are TGTGCCAGCAGCCTGGGACAGGGGGCGAATACGCAGTATTTT.

This chain connects TRBV5-1 to TRBJ1-2; D gene ambiguous. This CDR3 is 13 amino acids long. Germline V lookup: CDR1 SGHRS, CDR2 YFSETQ. Trimming pared 5 bases from V and 4 bases from J, leaving 12 bases between. The CDR3 region is CASSRGLSYGYTF. The CDR3, as DNA: TGCGCCAGCAGTCGCGGACTGAGCTATGGCTACACCTTC.

Only a few counts were recorded for this clone. J is TRBJ1-6 and V is TRBV3-1 (or the pseudogene TRBV3-2); TRBD1 agrees at 10 bases. CDR1 and CDR2 from the germline V gene are LGHDT and YNNKEL (reference sequence). The CDR3 is 15 residues long. Trimming cost V 2 bases and J 9 bases; bases outside gene matches: 4. In DNA, the CDR3 is TGTGCCAGCAGCCAAAGGGACAGGGGAAGTTCACCCCTCCACTTT. As protein: CASSQRDRGSSPLHF.

The genes are TRBV7-9 and TRBJ1-6; D is ambiguous. The germline gives CDR1 SEHNR, CDR2 FQNEAQ (reference sequence). V lost 1 base and J lost 14, with 15 bases in between. The length of the CDR3 is 14 residues. In DNA, the CDR3 is TGTGCCAGCAGCTTAGGTAGGGCGGGATTCACCCTCCACTTT. Its protein is CASSLGRAGFTLHF.

The rearrangement joins TRBV9 to TRBJ2-6; TRBD1 matches at 7 bases. Trimming removed 0 bases from V and 2 bases from J; junction bases left unmatched: 5. Germline V gene lookup returns CDR1 SGDLS and CDR2 YYNGEE. The CDR3 totals 17 residues. The CDR3 nucleotides are TGTGCCAGCAGCGTAGAAGGCAGGGGGACTGGGGCCAACGTCCTGACTTTC. Translated: CASSVEGRGTGANVLTF. The full variable domain, its missing parts supplied by reference TRBV9 and TRBJ2-6, is DSGVTQTPKHLITATGQRVTLRCSPRSGDLSVYWYQQSLDQGLQFLIQYYNGEERAKGNILERFSAQQFPDLHSELNLSSLELGDSALYFCASSVEGRGTGANVLTFGAGSRLTVL.

This clone is a singleton in its sample. This rearrangement joins TRBV6-5 to TRBJ1-5; 8 bases fit TRBD1. With V trimmed by 5 bases and J by 0 bases, 3 bases remained unmatched. The CDR3 is 15 amino acids. Germline lookup yields CDR1 MNHEY and CDR2 SVGAGI. The CDR3, as DNA: TGTGCCAGCAGTCGGACAGGGAATAGCAATCAGCCCCAGCATTTT. The encoded protein is CASSRTGNSNQPQHF.

J is TRBJ1-2 and V is TRBV18; the D gene is possibly TRBD1 (5 bases). Germline CDR1 KGHSH, CDR2 LQKENI. The CDR3 consists of 15 residues. V was clipped by 0 bases and J by 0 bases, with 8 bases between them. Here the CDR3 reads CASSPPETANYGYTF. CDR3 coding DNA: TGTGCCAGCTCACCACCAGAGACAGCTAACTATGGCTACACCTTC.

V and J are TRBV4-2 and TRBJ2-1; D possibly corresponds to TRBD1 (6 bases). V was cut by 1 base and J by 6 bases, with 16 bases left in between. CDR1 LGHNA and CDR2 YNFKEQ come from the germline V gene. The CDR3 is 16 residues long. The CDR3: CASSQGQARLGNEQFF. CDR3 DNA: TGTGCCAGCAGCCAAGGACAGGCTAGGTTGGGCAATGAGCAGTTCTTC.

DNA for the CDR3: TGCGCCAGCAGCGCCGGACTAGCGGGGGGGCCTTACAATGAGCAGTTCTTC. It codes for CASSAGLAGGPYNEQFF. This sequence joins TRBV5-1 and TRBJ2-1; 15 bases are a match to TRBD2. The V segment lost 4 bases and the J segment 4 bases; nucleotides outside the gene matches: 6. The CDR3 is 17 amino acids. Germline assignment: CDR1 SGHRS and CDR2 YFSETQ.

This chain joins TRBV4-1 and TRBJ2-1, with 8 bases aligning to TRBD1. There are 17 residues in the CDR3. Trimming removed 2 bases from V and 1 base from J; junction bases left unmatched: 7. Germline V gene lookup returns CDR1 MGHRA and CDR2 YSYEKL. As DNA, the CDR3 is TGCGCCAGCAGCCAACGCCAGGGGGCACCGTCCTACAATGAGCAGTTCTTC. Translating it yields CASSQRQGAPSYNEQFF.

The V and J genes are TRBV30 and TRBJ2-7, with a weak D call TRBD2 (6 bases). The CDR3 has 11 amino acids. Germline CDR1 reads GTSNPN; CDR2 reads SVGIG (reference sequence). The germline V and J ends were trimmed by 4 bases and 6 bases, with 10 bases remaining between them. The CDR3 here is CAWTVGSEQYF. The CDR3 region has the DNA TGTGCCTGGACCGTCGGGAGCGAGCAGTACTTC.

This clone has just one count. This chain joins TRBV5-4 and TRBJ2-3, with 10 nucleotides matching TRBD1. Germline CDR1 reads SGHNT; CDR2 reads YYREEE (reference sequence). With 4 bases clipped from V and 5 bases from J, the junction kept 7 bases outside the gene matches. This CDR3 has 15 residues. The CDR3 region has the DNA TGTGCCAGCAGCGACCGACAGGGGGCAATAGATACGCAGTATTTT. Translating it yields CASSDRQGAIDTQYF.

The DNA for the CDR3 is TGTGCCAGCAGCCAAGCGGGAGGAACCTACGAGCAGTACTTC. Its protein is CASSQAGGTYEQYF. The V gene is TRBV4-2, the J gene TRBJ2-7; 7 positions match TRBD2. V was pared by 1 base and J by 2 bases, with 2 bases of the junction left unmatched. Per germline, CDR1 LGHNA and CDR2 YNFKEQ. The CDR3 length is 14 residues.

This clone was found a few times. CDR3 in DNA: TGCGCCAGCAGCCAAGATCGGGACAACTCTGGAAACACCATATATTTT. Translation: CASSQDRDNSGNTIYF. The V and J genes are TRBV4-3 and TRBJ1-3, with D perhaps TRBD1 (6 bases). V lost 0 bases to trimming and J lost 0 bases, with 9 bases between them. CDR1 is LGHNA, CDR2 YSLEER, per germline. CDR3 size: 16 residues.

The rearrangement links TRBV9 to TRBJ2-5; the match to TRBD2 covers 13 bases. Trimming took 6 bases from V and 4 from J; bases not matched to a gene: 9. The CDR3 is 16 amino acids. Looked up from germline, CDR1 is SGDLS and CDR2 is YYNGEE. The CDR3, as DNA: TGTGCCAGCACCCGAACTAGCGGGGGGGTCCGAGAGACCCAGTACTTC. Its translation: CASTRTSGGVRETQYF.

V usage is TRBV4-1 and J usage is TRBJ1-1; D is unresolved. CDR3 length equals 15 residues. V was pared by 2 bases and J by 0 bases, with 10 bases between. CDR1 is MGHRA and CDR2 is YSYEKL in the germline V gene. CDR3 in DNA: TGCGCCAGCAGCCAACATCCCAGTTTGAACACTGAAGCTTTCTTT. It translates to CASSQHPSLNTEAFF.